This entry concerns a single T cell receptor (beta chain). The identical CDR3 is also encoded by other nucleotide sequences in the sample. J was trimmed by 1 base and V by 6 bases; bases with no gene match: 2. The CDR3 has 13 amino acids. Germline assignment: CDR1 MNHEY and CDR2 SMNVEV (reference sequence). This entry comes from a study of shared clonotypes between healthy human individuals. The study separated CD4+ cells into CD45RA+ naive and CD45RA-negative memory subsets. The table came from immunoSEQ multiplex PCR; TCRdb's copy has only in-frame clones and leaves some out. The sample records more than 2 million clones, 95% being singletons.

The chain carries TRBV27 and TRBJ2-7; 8 nucleotides align to TRBD1. Sequenced input: naive CD4+ T cells sorted from blood. Subset reported: CD45RA+ positively selected. The clonotype originates from a man aged 18-30 years in good health. Written as DNA, the CDR3 is TGTGCCAGCAGAAGGACAGGGTCCTACGAGCAGTACTTC. Translating it yields CASRRTGSYEQYF.